Presented here are 32 T cell receptor beta chains from one specimen sequenced in a study of CD4 T cells in relation to SARS-CoV-2 and coronaviruses. The data were produced by immunoSEQ multiplex PCR, yet TCRdb's version contains in-frame clones alone and is incomplete. The profile shows just over 35,000 clones, over 60% of them singletons. Their antigens are not known. Sequencing input: memory CD4+ T cells from PBMCs, cultured in vitro. The source is an adult with COVID-19.

This chain links TRBV27 with TRBJ2-1; possibly TRBD1 or TRBD2 for D (6 bases each). The germline V gene has CDR1 MNHEY and CDR2 SMNVEV (reference sequence). The CDR3 has 13 residues. Trimming left V 6 bases short and J 10 bases short, with 16 bases between. The CDR3 DNA is TGTGCCAGCAGCCCCCCGGGGGCGGGGGAGCAGTTCTTC. Translating gives CASSPPGAGEQFF.

This clone has only a few counts. The chain carries TRBV28 and TRBJ2-3; D unclear. The germline V gene has CDR1 MDHEN and CDR2 SYDVKM. This CDR3 has 12 amino acids. The V end was cut by 2 bases, the J end by 6 bases, with 6 bases between. For the CDR3, the DNA is TGTGCCAGCAGTTTACAGGTGGATACGCAGTATTTT. It is translated as CASSLQVDTQYF.

The V call is TRBV28, the J call TRBJ2-7, with a possible D match to TRBD1 (6 bases). The CDR3 runs 17 residues. V was pared by 5 bases and J by 3 bases, with 23 bases between. CDR1 MDHEN and CDR2 SYDVKM come from the germline V gene. The CDR3 is CASSTLSLGAGLYEQYF. For the CDR3, the DNA is TGTGCCAGCAGTACCCTTTCTTTGGGGGCAGGGCTCTACGAGCAGTACTTC.

The chain recombines TRBV7-9 with TRBJ1-5; no firm D call. The germline gives CDR1 SEHNR, CDR2 FQNEAQ (reference sequence). The CDR3 extends over 14 amino acids. Trimming pared 4 bases from V and 4 bases from J, leaving 11 bases between. The CDR3 nucleotides read TGTGCCAGCAGCTCAATCAGCCGAAATCAGCCCCAGCATTTT. The encoded protein is CASSSISRNQPQHF.

The genes are TRBV3-1 (or the pseudogene TRBV3-2) and TRBJ2-3, with D perhaps matching TRBD2 (6 bases). Trimming pared 0 bases from V and 8 bases from J, leaving 18 bases between. This CDR3 comprises 16 residues. Germline V gene sequence: CDR1 LGHDT, CDR2 YNNKEL (reference sequence). CDR3 in amino acids: CASSQDLGGRRVTQYF. CDR3 coding DNA: TGTGCCAGCAGCCAAGATTTGGGAGGACGTCGGGTTACGCAGTATTTT.

This chain connects TRBV15 to TRBJ1-3; D is unresolved. Trimming took 5 bases from V and 0 from J, leaving 17 bases between them. The CDR3 extends over 17 amino acids. Germline loops: CDR1 LNHNV, CDR2 YYDKDF (reference sequence). CDR3: CATSGYQERHSGNTIYF. The CDR3 coding sequence is TGTGCCACCAGCGGATATCAGGAGCGCCACTCTGGAAACACCATATATTTT.

The rearrangement links TRBV6-5 to TRBJ2-7, with 12 bases matching TRBD2. CDR3 length: 16 residues. Germline CDR1 is MNHEY and CDR2 is SVGAGI. With V trimmed by 4 bases and J by 5 bases, 9 bases remained unmatched. DNA for the CDR3: TGTGCCAGCAGTTCACGGCTAGCGGGGGGGTATAACGAGCAGTACTTC. Translation: CASSSRLAGGYNEQYF.

The chain employs TRBV20-1 and TRBJ2-7; D remains ambiguous. Germline V CDR1 and CDR2: DFQATT, SNEGSKA (reference sequence). The V end was cut by 4 bases, the J end by 3 bases, with 7 bases between. This CDR3 is 11 amino acids long. This CDR3 is CSAKFNYEQYF. In nucleotides, the CDR3 is TGCAGTGCTAAATTTAACTACGAGCAGTACTTC.

The gene calls are TRBV28 and TRBJ2-2; D perhaps matches TRBD1 (6 bases). Germline CDR1 is MDHEN and CDR2 is SYDVKM. The CDR3 is 15 amino acids. V lost 6 bases and J lost 2, with 13 bases in between. The CDR3 is CASSPGVRNTGELFF. CDR3 coding DNA: TGTGCCAGCAGCCCAGGGGTAAGAAACACCGGGGAGCTGTTTTTT.

The chain couples TRBV5-4 to TRBJ2-7; tentatively, D is TRBD2 (6 bases). Per germline, CDR1 SGHNT and CDR2 YYREEE (reference sequence). The V gene lost 6 bases and the J gene lost 7 bases, with 20 bases spanning the gap. The CDR3 totals 14 residues. The CDR3 region has the DNA TGTGCCAGCACCCTTCGGGGGAAATCTTGGGAGCAGTACTTC. This sequence encodes CASTLRGKSWEQYF.

This sequence joins TRBV27 and TRBJ2-3; TRBD1 aligns across 9 bases. In germline, CDR1 is MNHEY, CDR2 SMNVEV (reference sequence). Trimming took 8 bases from V and 4 from J; bases not matched to a gene: 19. The CDR3 has 18 residues. Written as DNA, the CDR3 is TGTGCCAGCCGCTTACTGGGGACTGGGACAGGGAAAGCAGATACGCAGTATTTT. Amino acid sequence: CASRLLGTGTGKADTQYF.

This rearrangement joins TRBV11-2 to TRBJ1-2; D uncertain. V was trimmed by 4 bases and J by 8 bases, leaving 20 bases between them. Germline CDR1 and CDR2: SGHAT and FQNNGV. CDR3 length: 15 residues. CDR3 in DNA: TGTGCCAGCAGCTACCCGGGAGGACGAGCGGGAGGCTACACCTTC. It specifies CASSYPGGRAGGYTF.

This chain uses TRBV6-4 with TRBJ2-6; D remains ambiguous. The CDR3 runs 15 residues. V dropped 0 bases and J dropped 0 bases, with 3 bases sitting between them. Germline V CDR1 and CDR2: MRHNA, SNTAGT. Here the CDR3 reads CASSDSDSGANVLTF. CDR3 in DNA: TGTGCCAGCAGTGACTCTGACTCTGGGGCCAACGTCCTGACTTTC.

This clone came up a few times. The genes are TRBV9 and TRBJ2-3; tentative D call: TRBD1 (7 bases). CDR1 is SGDLS, CDR2 YYNGEE, per germline. Trimming left V 4 bases short and J 4 bases short, with 28 bases between. The CDR3 extends over 19 amino acids. The CDR3 DNA sequence: TGTGCCAGCAGCCCGCGGGACAGCCGAGGGAGAACGATCCCAGATACGCAGTATTTT. Protein product: CASSPRDSRGRTIPDTQYF.

This chain links TRBV10-2 with TRBJ2-1, with 10 bases lining up with TRBD1. This CDR3 region has 15 residues. J lost 5 bases, V lost 10 bases, and 11 bases had no gene match. The germline V gene encodes CDR1 WSHSY and CDR2 SAAADI. CDR3: CAISGGQGMNNEQFF. The DNA of the CDR3 is TGCGCCATCTCGGGGGGACAGGGGATGAACAATGAGCAGTTCTTC.

V is TRBV5-8 and J is TRBJ2-7, with D perhaps matching TRBD1 (5 bases). Germline values: CDR1 SGHTS, CDR2 YDEGEE. The length of the CDR3 is 14 residues. With 5 bases removed from V and 3 bases from J, the gap between germline ends came to 15 bases. CDR3 amino acids: CASRPRRGFYEQYF. The CDR3 DNA is TGTGCCAGCAGGCCCCGAAGGGGCTTCTACGAGCAGTACTTC. The full variable domain, in which reference TRBV5-8 and TRBJ2-7 provide the parts outside the CDR3, is EAGVTQSPTHLIKTRGQQATLRCSPISGHTSVYWYQQALGLGLQFLLWYDEGEERNRGNFPPRFSGRQFPNYSSELNVNALELEDSALYLCASRPRRGFYEQYFGPGTRLTVT.

The DNA for the CDR3 is TGTGCCAGCAGTGAAATGGGTGGGCAGCCCCAGCATTTT. Translated, it gives CASSEMGGQPQHF. V gene TRBV6-1 combines with J gene TRBJ1-5; no clear D gene. Germline values: CDR1 MNHNS, CDR2 SASEGT. V lost 2 bases and J 7 bases, leaving 9 bases between the germline ends. CDR3 size: 13 residues.

The chain couples TRBV7-2 to TRBJ2-1; D perhaps matches TRBD2 (6 bases). The V gene's germline CDR1 is SGHTA and CDR2 FQGNSA. Trimming left V 3 bases short and J 4 bases short, with 13 bases between. This CDR3 is built from 15 residues. In DNA form, the CDR3 reads TGTGCCAGCAGCTTCCGACTAGAACAGTACAATGAGCAGTTCTTC. Its translation: CASSFRLEQYNEQFF.

V and J are TRBV30 and TRBJ2-7; no clear D gene. This CDR3 comprises 13 residues. Germline V CDR1 and CDR2: GTSNPN, SVGIG (reference sequence). Trimming took off 4 bases at V and 2 bases at J, with 12 bases between the two ends. CDR3 in DNA: TGTGCCTGGAATTCCCACTCCACCTACGAGCAGTACTTC. Translation gives CAWNSHSTYEQYF.

This chain joins TRBV2 and TRBJ2-5, with D maybe TRBD2 (6 bases). The ends were cut back, 7 bases at V and 5 bases at J, with 14 bases in the middle. Germline V gene data show CDR1 as SNHLY and CDR2 as FYNNEI. CDR3 length equals 13 residues. The CDR3 reads CASNPTRGETQYF. In nucleotides, the CDR3 is TGTGCCAGCAACCCGACTAGGGGCGAGACCCAGTACTTC.

The CDR3 nucleotides are TGTGCCAGCAGCTCCGTCCTCAGCGGGACCGGGCATGCCTACAATGAGCAGTTCTTC. It specifies CASSSVLSGTGHAYNEQFF. This chain links TRBV5-5 with TRBJ2-1; 7 bases are shared with TRBD2. J gave up 2 bases and V 3 bases, and 17 bases lay outside the gene matches. There are 19 residues in the CDR3. CDR1 and CDR2 from the germline V gene are SGHKS and YYEKEE (reference sequence).

This clone was found a few times. This chain joins TRBV28 and TRBJ2-1; 8 bases match TRBD2. This CDR3 has 15 residues. V lost 5 bases, J lost 0 bases, and 3 bases stayed unmatched. CDR1 MDHEN and CDR2 SYDVKM come from the germline V gene. The CDR3 is CASSISGGSYNEQFF. The CDR3 DNA reads as TGTGCCAGCAGTATCAGCGGGGGCTCCTACAATGAGCAGTTCTTC.

The gene calls are TRBV3-1 (or the pseudogene TRBV3-2) and TRBJ2-5; 7 nucleotides agree with TRBD2. This CDR3 contains 15 residues. V dropped 1 base and J dropped 5; count of bases not matched to a gene: 7. In germline, CDR1 is LGHDT, CDR2 YNNKEL (reference sequence). CDR3: CASSQGGRGGETQYF. Here the CDR3 DNA reads TGTGCCAGCAGCCAAGGCGGGAGAGGAGGGGAGACCCAGTACTTC.

The V call is TRBV15, the J call TRBJ2-7; 10 nucleotides match TRBD2. J was trimmed by 2 bases and V by 0 bases; bases with no gene match: 10. Germline values: CDR1 LNHNV, CDR2 YYDKDF (reference sequence). This CDR3 region has 18 residues. In nucleotides, the CDR3 is TGTGCCACCAGCAGAGACCGCTTAGCGGGAGGTCGGCCCTACGAGCAGTACTTC. Encoded protein: CATSRDRLAGGRPYEQYF.

V is TRBV11-3 and J is TRBJ2-1; TRBD2 matches 8 bases. Trimming at V came to 5 bases and at J to 4 bases, leaving 4 bases not matched to a gene. The CDR3 is 14 residues long. Looked up from germline, CDR1 is SGHNT and CDR2 is YENEEA. CDR3 region: CASSRGGGYNEQFF. The CDR3 DNA reads TGTGCCAGCAGCCGGGGGGGAGGGTACAATGAGCAGTTCTTC.

The chain links TRBV5-4 to TRBJ2-3; TRBD2 agrees at 11 bases. This CDR3 spans 15 amino acids. J lost 5 bases, V lost 4 bases, and 6 bases had no gene match. Germline CDR1 reads SGHNT; CDR2 reads YYREEE (reference sequence). For the CDR3, the DNA is TGTGCCAGCAGCCCGGGAGGACTAGCGGGAGATACGCAGTATTTT. It specifies CASSPGGLAGDTQYF.

V is TRBV5-1 and J is TRBJ2-5; tentatively, D is TRBD2 (6 bases). The CDR3 runs to 14 residues. The germline V and J ends were trimmed by 5 bases and 1 base, with 12 bases remaining between them. Germline lookup yields CDR1 SGHRS and CDR2 YFSETQ. The CDR3 bases are TGCGCCAGCAGTTTGACTAGTTCCCAAGAGACCCAGTACTTC. Amino acids: CASSLTSSQETQYF. Supplemented by reference TRBV5-1 and TRBJ2-5, the full variable domain reads KAGVTQTPRYLIKTRGQQVTLSCSPISGHRSVSWYQQTPGQGLQFLFEYFSETQRNKGNFPGRFSGRQFSNSRSEMNVSTLELGDSALYLCASSLTSSQETQYFGPGTRLLVL.

CDR3 in amino acids: CASSLAGGGLQETQYF. The CDR3 DNA follows: TGTGCCAGCAGCTTAGCGGGAGGGGGCTTACAAGAGACCCAGTACTTC. The chain joins TRBV7-6 to TRBJ2-5; either TRBD1 or TRBD2 may supply D (7 bases each). V gave up 0 bases and J gave up 2 bases, with 13 bases separating them. The CDR3 extends over 16 amino acids. Germline CDR1 and CDR2: SGHVS and FNYEAQ.

The chain links TRBV19 to TRBJ2-1, with 9 bases identical to TRBD2. The CDR3 sequence is 15 residues long. Germline trimming cut 4 bases from V and 6 bases from J; bases unmatched to any gene: 7. CDR1 and CDR2 (germline): LNHDA, SQIVND (reference sequence). The CDR3 nucleotides are TGTGCCAGTAGTAAGACTAGCGGATCTGGCAATGAGCAGTTCTTC. Translated, it gives CASSKTSGSGNEQFF.

This chain connects TRBV18 to TRBJ2-7; 11 bases align to TRBD2. Trimming cost V 4 bases and J 7 bases; bases outside gene matches: 15. The CDR3 is made up of 17 amino acids. Germline CDR1 is KGHSH and CDR2 is LQKENI. This CDR3 reads CASSRPGLAVPVREQYF. DNA of the CDR3: TGTGCCAGCTCACGGCCGGGACTAGCGGTTCCCGTGCGGGAGCAGTACTTC.

This clone was detected only a few times. The chain links TRBV5-1 to TRBJ2-7; 9 positions agree with TRBD2. Germline lookup yields CDR1 SGHRS and CDR2 YFSETQ. Trimming removed 2 bases from V and 3 bases from J; junction bases left unmatched: 6. The CDR3 runs to 15 residues. The CDR3 DNA sequence: TGCGCCAGCAGCTTACGTAATAGCGGGAGCTACGAGCAGTACTTC. It specifies CASSLRNSGSYEQYF.

V usage is TRBV27 and J usage is TRBJ2-7; the match to TRBD1 covers 8 bases. Germline CDR1 and CDR2: MNHEY and SMNVEV (reference sequence). CDR3 size: 13 residues. The V and J ends lost 4 bases and 9 bases, in that order; junction bases with no gene match: 8. Here the CDR3 DNA reads TGTGCCAGCAGTTCCTCGGACAGGGCCGCGCAGTACTTC. Translating it yields CASSSSDRAAQYF.